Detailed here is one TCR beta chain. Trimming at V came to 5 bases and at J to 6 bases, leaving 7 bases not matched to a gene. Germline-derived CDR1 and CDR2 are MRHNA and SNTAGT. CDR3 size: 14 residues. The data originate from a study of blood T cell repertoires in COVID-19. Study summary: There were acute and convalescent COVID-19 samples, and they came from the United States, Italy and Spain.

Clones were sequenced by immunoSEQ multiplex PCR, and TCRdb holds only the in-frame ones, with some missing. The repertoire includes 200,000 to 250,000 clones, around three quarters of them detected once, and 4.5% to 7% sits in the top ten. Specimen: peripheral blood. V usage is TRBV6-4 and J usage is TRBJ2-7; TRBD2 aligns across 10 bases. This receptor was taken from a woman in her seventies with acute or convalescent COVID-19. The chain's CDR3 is CASSPGTSVREQYF. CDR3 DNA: TGTGCCAGCAGTCCCGGGACTAGCGTTCGCGAGCAGTACTTC.